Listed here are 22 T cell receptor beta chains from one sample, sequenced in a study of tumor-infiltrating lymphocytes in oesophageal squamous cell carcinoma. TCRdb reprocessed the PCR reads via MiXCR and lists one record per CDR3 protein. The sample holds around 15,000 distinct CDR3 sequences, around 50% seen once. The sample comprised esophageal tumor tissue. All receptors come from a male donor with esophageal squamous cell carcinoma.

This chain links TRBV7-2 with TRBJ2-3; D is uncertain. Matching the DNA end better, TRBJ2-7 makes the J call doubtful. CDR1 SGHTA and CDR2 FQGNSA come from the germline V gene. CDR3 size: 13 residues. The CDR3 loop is CASSLGTPYEQYF. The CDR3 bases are TGTGCCAGCAGCTTAGGGACCCCCTACGAGCAGTACTTC.

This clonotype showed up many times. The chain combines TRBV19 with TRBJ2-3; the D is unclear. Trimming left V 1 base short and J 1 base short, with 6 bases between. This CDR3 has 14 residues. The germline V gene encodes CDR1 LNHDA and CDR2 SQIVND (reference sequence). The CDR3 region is CASSIGSGTDTQYF. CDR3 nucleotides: TGTGCCAGTAGTATAGGGTCTGGCACAGATACGCAGTATTTT. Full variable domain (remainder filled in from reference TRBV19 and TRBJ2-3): DGGITQSPKYLFRKEGQNVTLSCEQNLNHDAMYWYRQDPGQGLRLIYYSQIVNDFQKGDIAEGYSVSREKKESFPLTVTSAQKNPTAFYLCASSIGSGTDTQYFGPGTRLTVL.

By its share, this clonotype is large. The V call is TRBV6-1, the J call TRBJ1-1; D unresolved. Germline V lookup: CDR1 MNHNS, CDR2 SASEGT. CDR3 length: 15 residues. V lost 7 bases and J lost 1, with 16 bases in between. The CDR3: CASIDLGTTNTEAFF. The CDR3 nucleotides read TGTGCCAGCATAGACTTAGGTACGACGAACACTGAAGCTTTCTTT.

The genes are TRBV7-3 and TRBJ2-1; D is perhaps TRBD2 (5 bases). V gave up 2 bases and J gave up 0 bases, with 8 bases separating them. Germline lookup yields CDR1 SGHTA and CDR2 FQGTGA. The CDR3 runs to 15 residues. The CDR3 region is CASSLDYSSYNEQFF. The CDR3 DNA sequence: TGTGCCAGCAGCTTAGACTACAGCTCCTACAATGAGCAGTTCTTC. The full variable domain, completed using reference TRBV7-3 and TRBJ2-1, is GAGVSQTPSNKVTEKGKYVELRCDPISGHTALYWYRQSLGQGPEFLIYFQGTGAADDSGLPNDRFFAVRPEGSVSTLKIQRTERGDSAVYLCASSLDYSSYNEQFFGPGTRLTVL.

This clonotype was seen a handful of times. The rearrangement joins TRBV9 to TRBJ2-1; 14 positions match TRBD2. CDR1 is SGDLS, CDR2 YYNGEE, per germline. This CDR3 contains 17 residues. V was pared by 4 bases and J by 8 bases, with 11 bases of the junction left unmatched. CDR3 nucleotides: TGTGCCAGCAGCCCGGCACCCGGGACTAGCGGGAGATATGAGCAGTTCTTC. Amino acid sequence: CASSPAPGTSGRYEQFF.

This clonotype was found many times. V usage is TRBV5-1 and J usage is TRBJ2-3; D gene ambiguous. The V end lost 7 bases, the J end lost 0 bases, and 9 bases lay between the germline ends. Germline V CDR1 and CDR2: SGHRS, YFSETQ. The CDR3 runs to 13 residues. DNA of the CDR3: TGCGCCAGCTCTAGTCTTAGCACAGATACGCAGTATTTT. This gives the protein CASSSLSTDTQYF.

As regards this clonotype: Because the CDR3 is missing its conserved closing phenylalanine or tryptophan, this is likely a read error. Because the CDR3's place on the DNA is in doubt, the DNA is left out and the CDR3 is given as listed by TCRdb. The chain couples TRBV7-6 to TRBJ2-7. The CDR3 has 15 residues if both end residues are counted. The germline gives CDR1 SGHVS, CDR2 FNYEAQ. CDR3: CASSLGPTYGYTFGS.

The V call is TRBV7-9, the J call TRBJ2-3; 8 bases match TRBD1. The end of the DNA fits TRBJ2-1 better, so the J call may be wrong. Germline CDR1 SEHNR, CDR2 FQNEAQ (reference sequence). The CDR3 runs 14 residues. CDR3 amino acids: CASSDTDRVNEQFF. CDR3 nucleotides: TGTGCCAGCAGCGATACGGACAGGGTCAATGAGCAGTTCTTC.

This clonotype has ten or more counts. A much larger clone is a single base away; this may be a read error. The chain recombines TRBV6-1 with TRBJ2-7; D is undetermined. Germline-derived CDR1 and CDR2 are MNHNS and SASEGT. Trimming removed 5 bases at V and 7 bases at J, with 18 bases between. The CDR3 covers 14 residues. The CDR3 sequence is CASSSVTEYNEQYF. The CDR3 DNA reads TGTGCCAGCAGTTCCGTGACGGAATACAATGAGCAGTACTTC.

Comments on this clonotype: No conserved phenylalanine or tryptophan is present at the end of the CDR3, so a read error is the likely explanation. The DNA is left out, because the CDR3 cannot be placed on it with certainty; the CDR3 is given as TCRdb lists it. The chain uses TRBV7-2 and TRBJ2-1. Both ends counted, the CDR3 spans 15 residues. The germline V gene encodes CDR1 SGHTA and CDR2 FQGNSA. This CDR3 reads CASSPIRNTEAFFGN.

As DNA, the CDR3 is TGTGCCAGCAGTTCTAGCGGGAGGTCGTACGAGCAGTACTTC. Protein sequence: CASSSSGRSYEQYF. The V call is TRBV12-3 or TRBV12-4, the J call TRBJ2-3, with 11 bases fitting TRBD2. The J call may be in error: the DNA end matches TRBJ2-7 better. This CDR3 is built from 14 residues.

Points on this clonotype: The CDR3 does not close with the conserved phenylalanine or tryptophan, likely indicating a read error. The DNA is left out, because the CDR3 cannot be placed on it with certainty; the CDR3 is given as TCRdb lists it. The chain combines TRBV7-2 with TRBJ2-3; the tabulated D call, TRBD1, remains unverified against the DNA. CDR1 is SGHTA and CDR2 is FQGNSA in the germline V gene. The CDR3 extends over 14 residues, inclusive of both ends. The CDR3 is CASSLGGMGQFFGP.

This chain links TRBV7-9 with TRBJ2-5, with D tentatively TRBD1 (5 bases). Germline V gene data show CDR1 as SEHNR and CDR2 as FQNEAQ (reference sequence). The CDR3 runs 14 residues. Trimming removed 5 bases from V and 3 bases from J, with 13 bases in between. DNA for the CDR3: TGTGCCAGCAGCAGGGGCCTGTGGGAAGAGACCCAGTACTTC. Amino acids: CASSRGLWEETQYF.

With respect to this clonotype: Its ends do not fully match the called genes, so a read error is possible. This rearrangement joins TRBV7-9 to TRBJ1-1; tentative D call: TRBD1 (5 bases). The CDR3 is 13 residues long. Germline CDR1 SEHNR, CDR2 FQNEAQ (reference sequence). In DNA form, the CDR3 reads TGTGCCAGCAGCAAAGCCCGGGACTACGAGCAGTACTTT. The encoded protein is CASSKARDYEQYF.

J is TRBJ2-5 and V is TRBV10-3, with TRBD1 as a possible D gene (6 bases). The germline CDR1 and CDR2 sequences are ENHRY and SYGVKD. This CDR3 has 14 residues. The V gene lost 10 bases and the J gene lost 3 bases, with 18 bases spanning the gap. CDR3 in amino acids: CATANGDKKETQYF. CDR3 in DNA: TGTGCCACCGCTAATGGGGACAAGAAAGAGACCCAGTACTTC.

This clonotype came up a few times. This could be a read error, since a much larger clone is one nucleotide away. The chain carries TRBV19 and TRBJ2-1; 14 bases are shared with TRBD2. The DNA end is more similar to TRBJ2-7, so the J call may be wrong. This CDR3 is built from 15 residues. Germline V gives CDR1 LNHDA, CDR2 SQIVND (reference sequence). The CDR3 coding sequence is TGTGCCAGTAGTAAAGGGACTAGCGGGAGTAATGAGCAGTACTTC. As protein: CASSKGTSGSNEQYF.

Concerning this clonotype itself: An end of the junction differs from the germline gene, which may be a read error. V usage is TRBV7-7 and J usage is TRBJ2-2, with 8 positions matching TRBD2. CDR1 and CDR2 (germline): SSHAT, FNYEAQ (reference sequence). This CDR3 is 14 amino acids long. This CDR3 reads CASSERGGAGELFF. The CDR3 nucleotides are TGTGCTAGCAGCGAACGGGGGGGTGCCGGGGAGCTGTTTTTT.

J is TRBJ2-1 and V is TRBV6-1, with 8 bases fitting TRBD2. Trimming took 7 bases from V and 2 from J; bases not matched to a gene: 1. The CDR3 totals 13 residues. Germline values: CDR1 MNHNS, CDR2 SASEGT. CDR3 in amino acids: CASTGGAYNEQFF. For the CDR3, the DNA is TGTGCCAGCACGGGGGGGGCCTACAATGAGCAGTTCTTC.

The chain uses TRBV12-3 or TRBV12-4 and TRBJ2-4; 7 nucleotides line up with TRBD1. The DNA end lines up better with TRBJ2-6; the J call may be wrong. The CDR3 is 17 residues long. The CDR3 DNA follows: TGTGCCAGCAGTCCACATAACACAGGGGCTGGGGCCAACGTCCTGACTTTC. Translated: CASSPHNTGAGANVLTF.

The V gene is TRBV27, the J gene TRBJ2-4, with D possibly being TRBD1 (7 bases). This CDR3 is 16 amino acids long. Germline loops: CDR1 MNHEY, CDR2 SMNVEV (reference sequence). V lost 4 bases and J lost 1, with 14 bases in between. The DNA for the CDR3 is TGTGCCAGCAGTTCCAGGGGGGTCGACGCCAAAAACATTCAGTACTTC. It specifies CASSSRGVDAKNIQYF.

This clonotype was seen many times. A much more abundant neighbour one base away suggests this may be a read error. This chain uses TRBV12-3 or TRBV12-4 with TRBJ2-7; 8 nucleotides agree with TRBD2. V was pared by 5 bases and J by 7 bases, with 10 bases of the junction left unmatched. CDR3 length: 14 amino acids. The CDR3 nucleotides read TGTGCCAGCAGTAGGCGGGAGGAAAACAATGAGCAGTACTTC. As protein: CASSRREENNEQYF.

CDR3 bases: TGTGCCAGCAATATAGGACGAGGGGACAATGAGCAGTACTTC. This gives the protein CASNIGRGDNEQYF. The V call is TRBV12-3 or TRBV12-4, the J call TRBJ2-3; TRBD1 might be the D (6 bases). The J call may be faulty, since TRBJ2-7 better matches the DNA end. The length of the CDR3 is 14 residues.